Listed below are T cell receptor beta chains from one sample, sequenced in a study of CD8+CD57+ T cells in acquired aplastic anemia. TCRdb processed the reads anew with MiXCR; each CDR3 protein has one entry. Of approximately 300,000 distinct CDR3 sequences in the sample, roughly 53% were seen once. The sequenced sample consisted of sorted CD4+, CD8+, or CD8+CD57+ T cells (not recorded which) from PBMCs. The source of these receptors is a human donor with aplastic anemia. Both conserved end residues are part of each CDR3. A D gene is named only where the DNA matches it firmly. Clone size is not always given. Where it is, it says once, few, many or a class for expanded clones.

d_gene	abundance	v_gene	j_gene	len	CDR3nt	CDR3aa
.	.	TRBV7-2	TRBJ2-5	12	TGTGCCAGCAGCTTAGGTTGGGAGACCCAGTGCTTC	CASSLGWETQCF
.	many	TRBV5-6	TRBJ1-5	13	TGTGCCAGCAGCTTGAGATTTCGTCAGCCCCAGCATTTT	CASSLRFRQPQHF
TRBD1	many	TRBV7-2	TRBJ2-7	14	TGTGCCAGCAGCTTAAACAGGGGGATCTACGAGCAGTACTTC	CASSLNRGIYEQYF
TRBD2	.	TRBV10-3	TRBJ2-7	17	TGTGCCATCATTGGAGGGACTAGCGGCTTAGTTAACTACGAGCAGTACTTC	CAIIGGTSGLVNYEQYF
TRBD2	many	TRBV9	TRBJ2-7	16	TGTGCCAGCAGCCCTCAACTAGCGGGGTACTCCTACGAGCAGTACTTC	CASSPQLAGYSYEQYF
TRBD1	.	TRBV7-9	TRBJ2-3	14	TGTGCCAGCAGCTTTGGGACAGACACAGATACGCAGTATTTT	CASSFGTDTDTQYF
.	.	TRBV7-9	TRBJ1-2	13	TGTGCCAGCAGCTTAGTGAGGGACTCGATCTACACCTTC	CASSLVRDSIYTF
.	.	TRBV20-1	TRBJ2-7	14	TGCAGTGCTAGAGATTCCATTACCGACTACGAGCAGTACTTC	CSARDSITDYEQYF
TRBD2	.	TRBV2	TRBJ2-7	13	TGTGCCAGCAGTGAAGCGGGGGGGGGCGAGCAGTACTTC	CASSEAGGGEQYF
.	.	TRBV6-2/TRBV6-3	TRBJ1-1	14	TGTGCCAGCACCGAAGATCGGTCGAACACTGAAGCTTTCTTT	CASTEDRSNTEAFF
TRBD2	many	TRBV5-1	TRBJ2-5	16	TGCGCCAGCAGCTTGGGCCAACTAGCGCACCAAGAGACCCAGTACTTC	CASSLGQLAHQETQYF
.	many	TRBV11-2	TRBJ1-2	14	TGTGCCAGCAGCTTATCGGACGGCGGCTATGGCTACACCTTC	CASSLSDGGYGYTF
.	many	TRBV11-2	TRBJ2-1	15	TGTGCCAGCAGCTTAGGAAGCGGTGCGAGAAGTAAGCAGTTCTTC	CASSLGSGARSKQFF
TRBD2	.	TRBV20-1	TRBJ2-7	15	TGCAGTGCTAGGGTGGGGAGCGGGGACCCCTACGGGCAGTACTTC	CSARVGSGDPYGQYF
TRBD1	.	TRBV10-3	TRBJ1-4	14	TGTGCCATCAGTGAGTCGAGGGGGCGAGAAAAACTGTTTTTT	CAISESRGREKLFF
.	.	TRBV7-2	TRBJ1-1	13	TGTGCCAGCAGCTGGACTATGAACACTGAAGCTTTCTTT	CASSWTMNTEAFF